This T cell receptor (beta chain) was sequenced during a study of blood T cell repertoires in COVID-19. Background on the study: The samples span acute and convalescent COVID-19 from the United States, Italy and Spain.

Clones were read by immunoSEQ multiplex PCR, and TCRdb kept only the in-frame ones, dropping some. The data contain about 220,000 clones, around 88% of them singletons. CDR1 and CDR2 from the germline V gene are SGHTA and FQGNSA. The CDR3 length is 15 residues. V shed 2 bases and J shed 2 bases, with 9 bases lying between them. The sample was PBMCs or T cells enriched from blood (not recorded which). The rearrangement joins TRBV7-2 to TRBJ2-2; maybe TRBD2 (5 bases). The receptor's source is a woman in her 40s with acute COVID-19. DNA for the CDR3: TGTGCCAGCAGCTTAACGGGGATAAACACCGGGGAGCTGTTTTTT. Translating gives CASSLTGINTGELFF.